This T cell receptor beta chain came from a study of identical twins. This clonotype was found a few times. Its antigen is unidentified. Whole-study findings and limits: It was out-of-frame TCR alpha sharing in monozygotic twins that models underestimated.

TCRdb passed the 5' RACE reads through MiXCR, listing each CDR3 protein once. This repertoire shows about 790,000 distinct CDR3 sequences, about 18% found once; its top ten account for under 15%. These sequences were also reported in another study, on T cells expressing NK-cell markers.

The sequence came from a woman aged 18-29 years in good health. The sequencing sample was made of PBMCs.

The CDR3 nucleotides are TGTGCCAGCAGCCCGAGGGGTTTCTCCTACGAGCAGTACTTC. Its protein product is CASSPRGFSYEQYF. The chain is built from TRBV5-6 and TRBJ2-7; D is possibly TRBD1 or TRBD2 (5 bases each). The germline V and J ends were trimmed by 4 bases and 0 bases, with 11 bases remaining between them. Germline loops: CDR1 SGHDT, CDR2 YYEEEE. The CDR3 spans 14 residues.